This record covers a single TCR beta chain. This entry belongs to a study of blood T cell repertoires in COVID-19. This CDR3 comprises 16 residues. Germline loops: CDR1 MNHEY, CDR2 SMNVEV (reference sequence). The ends were cut back, 7 bases at V and 0 bases at J, with 13 bases in the middle. The authors' processing: By means of reference gene primer amplification, nucleated cell counts were estimated. This table comes from immunoSEQ multiplex PCR, and its TCRdb copy is limited to in-frame clones, with some not included. That table gives V, J and clone size, and the DNA gave D and trimming. The profile covers under 300,000 clones, with about nine tenths appearing a single time and about 1.9% taken by the ten largest. Participant-reported clinical history was the basis for cohort assignment.

The chain recombines TRBV27 with TRBJ1-6; a weak D match, TRBD1 (5 bases). The origin of this receptor is a woman aged 18-29 years who had recovered from COVID-19. The source material was PBMCs or T cells enriched from blood (not recorded which). CDR3 sequence (DNA): TGTGCCAGCACCTATTCAGGGAACTCCTATAATTCACCCCTCCACTTT. Encoded protein: CASTYSGNSYNSPLHF.